A single sample gave rise to the 12 T cell receptor beta chains below, sequenced in a study of T cell repertoires in cytomegalovirus infection. TCRdb called the reads again in MiXCR, with one record for every CDR3 protein. Among about 450,000 distinct CDR3 sequences listed, roughly 30% were seen once. Sequenced input: PBMCs. All receptors derive from a human donor in good health (CMV status not recorded). Some clones in this sample may be carry-over from other donors' samples.

A few counts support this clonotype. This chain connects TRBV9 to TRBJ1-4, with TRBD1 as a possible D gene (6 bases). V lost 0 bases and J lost 5, with 11 bases in between. CDR1 SGDLS and CDR2 YYNGEE come from the germline V gene. The CDR3 contains 15 residues. CDR3 sequence: CASSVGVTGNEKLFF. The CDR3 region has the DNA TGTGCCAGCAGCGTAGGGGTTACAGGGAATGAAAAACTGTTTTTT.

Regarding this clonotype: Here the CDR3 omits its conserved ending phenylalanine or tryptophan, so a read error is the likely source. Because the CDR3's place on the DNA is in doubt, the DNA is left out and the CDR3 is given as listed by TCRdb. V usage is TRBV2 and J usage is TRBJ1-4. With termini counted, the CDR3 has 14 amino acids. Germline V gene sequence: CDR1 SNHLY, CDR2 FYNNEI. CDR3 amino acids: CASSESRRGEKLLV.

This clonotype appeared a few times. The rearrangement joins TRBV20-1 to TRBJ2-3; 7 positions agree with TRBD2. Germline V lookup: CDR1 DFQATT, CDR2 SNEGSKA (reference sequence). V lost 5 bases and J lost 5; bases outside the gene matches: 13. The CDR3 length is 15 residues. The CDR3 nucleotides read TGCAGTGCTTCACTAGCCGGGACGGGGGGAGATACGCAGTATTTT. Translation: CSASLAGTGGDTQYF.

The chain is built from TRBV6-2 or TRBV6-3 and TRBJ2-5, with TRBD2 matching 11 bases. The CDR3 contains 16 residues. Trimming removed 6 bases from V and 3 bases from J; junction bases left unmatched: 9. From germline, CDR1 is MNHEY and CDR2 SVGEGT. DNA for the CDR3: TGTGCCAGCAGCCCACTACTAGCGGGGGAGGAAGAGACCCAGTACTTC. Amino acids: CASSPLLAGEEETQYF.

Notes on this clonotype: Since a much larger clone is just one base distant, this may be a read error. The chain combines TRBV6-6 with TRBJ2-5; the D is unclear. Germline V gene sequence: CDR1 MNHNY, CDR2 SVGAGI (reference sequence). The CDR3 contains 11 residues. V shed 7 bases and J shed 5 bases, with 8 bases lying between them. This CDR3 is CASIELETQYF. In nucleotides, the CDR3 is TGTGCCAGCATTGAGCTCGAGACCCAGTACTTC.

The chain uses TRBV28 and TRBJ1-1; D is unclear. Trimming took off 2 bases at V and 3 bases at J, with 13 bases between the two ends. The CDR3 runs to 15 residues. Looked up from germline, CDR1 is MDHEN and CDR2 is SYDVKM. CDR3: CASSLRAGVDTEAFF. The DNA of the CDR3 is TGTGCCAGCAGTTTACGAGCAGGCGTAGACACTGAAGCTTTCTTT.

This clonotype was seen more than once but under ten times. V is TRBV11-2 and J is TRBJ1-6; TRBD1 aligns across 7 bases. Germline-derived CDR1 and CDR2 are SGHAT and FQNNGV. The CDR3 totals 14 residues. V lost 6 bases to trimming and J lost 6 bases; unmatched junction nucleotides: 5. The CDR3 protein is CASRPTGANSPLHF. The DNA for the CDR3 is TGTGCCAGCAGGCCAACAGGGGCTAATTCACCCCTCCACTTT.

The chain couples TRBV6-2 or TRBV6-3 to TRBJ1-1; unclear D gene. V lost 5 bases and J 2 bases, leaving 9 bases between the germline ends. The CDR3 contains 13 residues. The germline CDR1 and CDR2 sequences are MNHEY and SVGEGT. CDR3 protein: CASSQIGNTEAFF. CDR3 in DNA: TGTGCCAGCAGTCAAATAGGAAACACTGAAGCTTTCTTT.

This chain links TRBV6-6 with TRBJ2-7; 12 bases align to TRBD1. CDR1 is MNHNY and CDR2 is SVGAGI in the germline V gene (reference sequence). The CDR3 contains 15 residues. The J segment lost 7 bases and the V segment lost 5 bases, leaving 9 bases of the junction unmatched. The CDR3 DNA follows: TGTGCCAGCAGTGACCGGGACAGGGGGCGAGGTGAGCAGTACTTC. Residues: CASSDRDRGRGEQYF.

The gene calls are TRBV3-1 and TRBJ2-3, with 8 positions matching TRBD2. V trimming: 5 bases; J trimming: 4 bases; junction bases outside the gene matches: 8. The CDR3 sequence is 15 residues long. The V gene's germline CDR1 is LGHDT and CDR2 YNNKEL (reference sequence). DNA for the CDR3: TGTGCCAGCAGCTCCGAGCGGGGGAGGGCAGATACGCAGTATTTT. Translating it yields CASSSERGRADTQYF.

This clonotype was seen a few times. DNA for the CDR3: TGTGCCAGCAGCGGGGGGCGGTCGAGAGAGACCCAGTACTTC. It codes for CASSGGRSRETQYF. This chain connects TRBV7-8 to TRBJ2-5; possibly TRBD1 or TRBD2 for D (6 bases each). This CDR3 contains 14 residues. Germline assignment: CDR1 SGHVS and CDR2 FQNEAQ. V was pared by 5 bases and J by 4 bases, with 14 bases between.

This clonotype showed up just a few times. This chain connects TRBV20-1 to TRBJ2-3, with TRBD2 matching 8 bases. The CDR3 contains 15 residues. The V and J ends lost 3 bases and 6 bases, in that order; junction bases with no gene match: 11. CDR1 and CDR2 from the germline V gene are DFQATT and SNEGSKA (reference sequence). CDR3 residues: CSASFRRGVADTQYF. The CDR3 nucleotides are TGCAGTGCTAGCTTCCGGCGGGGGGTGGCGGATACGCAGTATTTT.